These 21 T cell receptor beta chains share one sample of origin, sequenced in a study of blood T cell repertoires in COVID-19. Assay: immunoSEQ multiplex PCR; the TCRdb copy retains only in-frame clones and omits some. The sample contains 300,000 to 400,000 clones, 65% to 90% of which appear only once. Sample: peripheral blood. The receptors come from a human donor in a cohort sampled during active COVID-19.

V is TRBV7-2 and J is TRBJ2-3, with D maybe TRBD1 (6 bases). This CDR3 contains 17 residues. V gave up 1 base and J gave up 0 bases, with 14 bases separating them. Looked up from germline, CDR1 is SGHTA and CDR2 is FQGNSA. The CDR3 nucleotides are TGTGCCAGCAGCTTAGTACTTACAGGGATGAGCACAGATACGCAGTATTTT. Protein: CASSLVLTGMSTDTQYF.

This chain uses TRBV23-1 with TRBJ1-2; D is unresolved. TRBV23-1 is noted as an ORF with a role that remains uncertain. V dropped 7 bases and J dropped 4 bases, with 16 bases sitting between them. The CDR3 runs to 14 residues. CDR3 in amino acids: CASIARELIYGYTF. In nucleotides, the CDR3 is TGCGCCAGCATCGCTCGGGAGCTAATCTATGGCTACACCTTC.

The V call is TRBV5-1, the J call TRBJ1-2, with TRBD1 matching 11 bases. CDR3 length equals 16 residues. Germline CDR1 SGHRS, CDR2 YFSETQ. J was trimmed by 8 bases and V by 2 bases; bases with no gene match: 11. For the CDR3, the DNA is TGCGCCAGCAGCTTTACTACCGGGACAGGGGGGGACGGCTACACCTTC. Translating it yields CASSFTTGTGGDGYTF.

This chain connects TRBV25-1 to TRBJ2-2; 8 bases are a match to TRBD1. The V and J ends lost 8 bases and 4 bases, in that order; junction bases with no gene match: 6. CDR1 is MGHDK, CDR2 SYGVNS, per germline. CDR3 length: 14 amino acids. The CDR3 DNA follows: TGTGCCAGCTCGACAGGGGTCGGCACCGGGGAGCTGTTTTTT. Translated: CASSTGVGTGELFF.

The V call is TRBV7-8, the J call TRBJ1-2, with D tentatively TRBD1 (5 bases). With 1 base removed from V and 1 base from J, the gap between germline ends came to 10 bases. The CDR3 is 15 residues long. Per the germline V gene, CDR1 is SGHVS and CDR2 is FQNEAQ. The CDR3 nucleotides read TGTGCCAGCAGCTTAGGGGGCGCCGATAACTATGGCTACACCTTC. Its translation: CASSLGGADNYGYTF.

V is TRBV2 and J is TRBJ1-2; TRBD1 aligns across 7 bases. Trimming at V came to 6 bases and at J to 6 bases, leaving 7 bases not matched to a gene. The germline gives CDR1 SNHLY, CDR2 FYNNEI. The CDR3 covers 13 residues. CDR3 sequence: CASRDDRVDGYTF. CDR3 coding DNA: TGTGCCAGCAGGGACGACAGGGTGGATGGCTACACCTTC.

The gene calls are TRBV5-4 and TRBJ2-3; no definite D call. Germline V gives CDR1 SGHNT, CDR2 YYREEE (reference sequence). This CDR3 region has 15 residues. The ends were cut back, 2 bases at V and 0 bases at J, with 10 bases in the middle. CDR3 loop: CASSFTTFSTDTQYF. CDR3 coding DNA: TGTGCCAGCAGCTTCACTACGTTTAGCACAGATACGCAGTATTTT.

The V gene is TRBV7-3, the J gene TRBJ1-6; TRBD1 agrees at 9 bases. CDR3 length: 16 amino acids. Trimming took 5 bases from V and 0 from J; bases not matched to a gene: 2. The germline gives CDR1 SGHTA, CDR2 FQGTGA. This CDR3 reads CASSPTGGSYNSPLHF. CDR3 nucleotides: TGTGCCAGCAGCCCGACAGGGGGCTCCTATAATTCACCCCTCCACTTT.

The CDR3 is CASSSGGRDTEAFF. CDR3 sequence (DNA): TGCGCCAGCAGCTCAGGGGGCCGGGATACTGAAGCTTTCTTT. This chain connects TRBV5-1 to TRBJ1-1, with 8 bases aligning to TRBD1. The V gene's germline CDR1 is SGHRS and CDR2 YFSETQ. The CDR3 is 14 amino acids. V dropped 3 bases and J dropped 5; count of bases not matched to a gene: 6. Together with reference TRBV5-1 and TRBJ1-1, the CDR3 gives the full variable domain: KAGVTQTPRYLIKTRGQQVTLSCSPISGHRSVSWYQQTPGQGLQFLFEYFSETQRNKGNFPGRFSGRQFSNSRSEMNVSTLELGDSALYLCASSSGGRDTEAFFGQGTRLTVV.

The chain recombines TRBV12-5 with TRBJ1-6; 7 bases align to TRBD1. Germline V gene lookup returns CDR1 LGHNT and CDR2 FRNRAP. CDR3 length: 16 residues. The trim removed 5 bases at V and 4 bases at J, leaving 8 bases unmatched. The CDR3 sequence is CASGRDSQSYNSPLHF. The CDR3 DNA follows: TGTGCTAGTGGTCGGGACAGTCAATCGTATAATTCACCCCTCCACTTT.

The chain is built from TRBV10-2 and TRBJ2-3, with unresolved D. CDR1 and CDR2 (germline): WSHSY, SAAADI. The V end lost 7 bases, the J end lost 2 bases, and 13 bases lay between the germline ends. The CDR3 contains 14 residues. CDR3 in amino acids: CASIGLRPTDTQYF. In DNA form, the CDR3 reads TGCGCCAGCATCGGTTTACGTCCCACAGATACGCAGTATTTT.

The V call is TRBV3-1 (or the pseudogene TRBV3-2), the J call TRBJ1-6; D remains unclear. Germline values: CDR1 LGHDT, CDR2 YNNKEL (reference sequence). Deletions cut 1 base from V and 7 bases from J, with 11 bases between. CDR3 size: 15 residues. CDR3 loop: CASSQVRFRNSPLHF. Written as DNA, the CDR3 is TGTGCCAGCAGCCAAGTGAGGTTTCGGAATTCACCCCTCCACTTT.

V usage is TRBV5-5 and J usage is TRBJ2-1; 13 bases fit TRBD2. The germline V gene encodes CDR1 SGHKS and CDR2 YYEKEE (reference sequence). V lost 0 bases to trimming and J lost 8 bases; unmatched junction nucleotides: 2. CDR3 length equals 15 residues. CDR3 residues: CASSLGTSGGDEQFF. As DNA, the CDR3 is TGTGCCAGCAGCTTGGGGACTAGCGGGGGCGATGAGCAGTTCTTC.

The chain uses TRBV10-2 and TRBJ2-7, with 9 positions matching TRBD1. After removal of 5 bases from V and 6 bases from J, the junction contained 11 bases not matched to a gene. This CDR3 comprises 15 residues. Germline V gene data show CDR1 as WSHSY and CDR2 as SAAADI. The CDR3 nucleotides are TGCGCCAGCAGTTACAGGACAGGGGAGGTGGGCGAGCAGTACTTC. This sequence encodes CASSYRTGEVGEQYF.

The chain recombines TRBV27 with TRBJ2-3, with 14 bases aligning to TRBD2. Trimming took 8 bases from V and 7 from J; bases not matched to a gene: 11. Germline CDR1 is MNHEY and CDR2 is SMNVEV (reference sequence). This CDR3 has 16 amino acids. CDR3 sequence: CASGEGLAGVMHTQYF. CDR3 sequence (DNA): TGTGCCAGCGGTGAGGGACTAGCGGGGGTCATGCATACGCAGTATTTT.

The CDR3 loop is CASSFPTSGEYNEQFF. The CDR3 region has the DNA TGTGCCAGCAGCTTCCCTACTAGCGGGGAATACAATGAGCAGTTCTTC. V is TRBV5-8 and J is TRBJ2-1, with TRBD2 identical over 10 bases. This CDR3 region has 16 residues. The germline V gene has CDR1 SGHTS and CDR2 YDEGEE. The trim removed 2 bases at V and 4 bases at J, leaving 6 bases unmatched.

The chain combines TRBV11-2 with TRBJ2-3; 9 positions agree with TRBD2. The germline gives CDR1 SGHAT, CDR2 FQNNGV. The CDR3 runs 16 residues. V lost 3 bases, J lost 5 bases, and 9 bases stayed unmatched. DNA for the CDR3: TGTGCCAGCAGCTTCGTCGGGGGACTAGCTGGAGATACGCAGTATTTT. As protein: CASSFVGGLAGDTQYF.

The rearrangement joins TRBV4-1 to TRBJ1-2; possible D gene TRBD1, 5 bases. V lost 0 bases and J 3 bases, leaving 8 bases between the germline ends. The CDR3 consists of 14 residues. The germline CDR1 and CDR2 sequences are MGHRA and YSYEKL. The CDR3 DNA reads as TGCGCCAGCAGCCAAGAAGAAGGGGACTATGGCTACACCTTC. Translating gives CASSQEEGDYGYTF.

This clone was detected a few times. This sequence joins TRBV6-5 and TRBJ1-1, with 8 nucleotides matching TRBD1. Germline values: CDR1 MNHEY, CDR2 SVGAGI. V lost 11 bases and J lost 1; bases outside the gene matches: 9. The CDR3 extends over 14 amino acids. The CDR3 nucleotides are TGTGCCGACGGCCAGGGGGCGGGGAACACTGAAGCTTTCTTT. Translated, it gives CADGQGAGNTEAFF.

The CDR3 nucleotides are TGTGCCAGCAGCCGCCTTCGGGACAGGGGGGCCGGGGAGCTGTTTTTT. This gives the protein CASSRLRDRGAGELFF. The chain joins TRBV7-9 to TRBJ2-2; TRBD1 matches at 11 bases. V shed 5 bases, J shed 6 bases, and the junction held 8 bases outside the gene matches. CDR1 and CDR2 (germline): SEHNR, FQNEAQ (reference sequence). CDR3 length: 16 amino acids.

The rearrangement joins TRBV27 to TRBJ1-2, with 10 bases aligning to TRBD1. The CDR3 spans 14 residues. Germline loops: CDR1 MNHEY, CDR2 SMNVEV (reference sequence). With V trimmed by 3 bases and J by 3 bases, 1 base remained unmatched. The CDR3 DNA reads TGTGCCAGCAGTTTCGGGACAGGGGACTATGGCTACACCTTC. As protein: CASSFGTGDYGYTF.